This is a list of T cell receptor beta chains from one sample in a study of blood T cell repertoires in COVID-19. Profiling relied on immunoSEQ multiplex PCR, and the TCRdb table lists in-frame clones only, not all of them. The data contain about 340,000 clones, around four fifths of them singletons. The sequenced sample consisted of peripheral blood. Receptors were obtained from a young man with active or convalescent COVID-19. CDR3s include the opening cysteine and the closing phenylalanine or tryptophan. The D gene is left open where the match is weak. The size entry is marked missing in some rows and otherwise reads once, few, many or a size class.

D	V	J	size	DNA	CDR3
TRBD2	TRBV27	TRBJ2-1	.	TGTGCCAGCCGCCCGGGACTAGAGTGGAATGAGCAGTTCTTC	CASRPGLEWNEQFF
.	TRBV21-1	TRBJ2-3	.	.	CASSKWGTGTGGTDTQYF
TRBD2	TRBV7-2	TRBJ2-2	once	TGTGCCAGCAGCCCAATAGCGGGAGGGCCCGACACCGGGGAGCTGTTTTTT	CASSPIAGGPDTGELFF
.	TRBV28	TRBJ1-1	.	TGTGCCAGCAGGCCCCCCCGGGGAAGGTGGACTGAAGCTTTCTTT	CASRPPRGRWTEAFF
TRBD2	TRBV30	TRBJ2-3	.	TGTGCCGGAGAGTCCGGACTAGCGGGATCAAAGACGCAGTATTTT	CAGESGLAGSKTQYF
.	TRBV5-4	TRBJ2-2	.	TGTGCCAGCAGCGCGGCCGGGACACTCGCGAACACCGGGGAGCTGTTTTTT	CASSAAGTLANTGELFF
.	TRBV9	TRBJ2-3	.	TGTGCCAGCAGCGTACAGGGTGCGGCAGATACGCAGTATTTT	CASSVQGAADTQYF
TRBD2	TRBV19	TRBJ2-7	.	TGTGCCAGCAGTTGGACTAGCGGGAGTGTCTACGAGCAGTACTTC	CASSWTSGSVYEQYF
.	TRBV7-8	TRBJ2-1	.	TGTGCCAGCAGCTTAGCCCTAGCTTCCAATGAGCAGTTCTTC	CASSLALASNEQFF
.	TRBV5-4	TRBJ1-2	once	TGTGCCAGCAGCTTGGTGGAGGGGTCGAGTGGCTACACCTTC	CASSLVEGSSGYTF
.	TRBV6-5	TRBJ1-2	.	TGTGCCAGCAGTTACTCGGGGGCGTGGGGCTACACCTTC	CASSYSGAWGYTF
TRBD2	TRBV28	TRBJ2-1	.	TGTGCCAGCAGTTCAACCCCTAGCGGGAATGAGCAGTTCTTC	CASSSTPSGNEQFF
.	TRBV5-1	TRBJ2-1	.	TGCGCCAGCAGCTTGGAGGCCGGGTCCTACGGCCGCCTCTACAATGAGCAGTTCTTC	CASSLEAGSYGRLYNEQFF
TRBD2	TRBV4-1	TRBJ2-7	.	TGCGCCAGCAGCCCGCGGGACTACGACGACTACGAGCAGTACTTC	CASSPRDYDDYEQYF
.	TRBV11-3	TRBJ2-2	.	TGTGCCAGCAGCTTAGATAGATGGGGCGGAAAGAACACCGGGGAGCTGTTTTTT	CASSLDRWGGKNTGELFF
.	TRBV6-5	TRBJ2-3	.	TGTGCCAGTTGGGAGGCCGGCACAGATACGCAGTATTTT	CASWEAGTDTQYF
TRBD2	TRBV4-1	TRBJ2-7	.	TGCGCCCTCAGGGGGGCTAGCGGGAGTTTCTGCGAGCAGTACTTC	CALRGASGSFCEQYF
.	TRBV7-9	TRBJ1-1	.	TGTGCCAGTAGCTTATATAGTACGCAAGCTTTCTTT	CASSLYSTQAFF
TRBD1	TRBV5-1	TRBJ2-7	.	TGCGCCAGCAGCAAAGGACAGGGGAGGGCCTACGAGCAGTACTTC	CASSKGQGRAYEQYF
TRBD1	TRBV7-8	TRBJ2-5	.	TGTGCCAGCAGCTTAGGGCCCGACAGGGGGAGTAAAGAGACCCAGTACTTC	CASSLGPDRGSKETQYF
.	TRBV12-5	TRBJ2-3	.	TGTGCTAGTGGTTTGGTATGGGCCACAGATACGCAGTATTTT	CASGLVWATDTQYF
.	TRBV2	TRBJ2-3	.	TGTGCCAGCAGGGGGAGCGATACGCAGTATTTT	CASRGSDTQYF
TRBD1	TRBV18	TRBJ1-1	.	TGTGCCAGCTCACCCATGCCGGGACAGCGAGTTGACACTGAAGCTTTCTTT	CASSPMPGQRVDTEAFF
TRBD1	TRBV2	TRBJ1-2	.	TGTGCCAGCAGAGGGATGACAGGGAAGACGGCCTATGGCTACACCTTC	CASRGMTGKTAYGYTF
TRBD2	TRBV15	TRBJ2-3	.	TGTGCCACCTCCAGGGGGCTAGCGGGGGGGCCCGCAGATACGCAGTATTTT	CATSRGLAGGPADTQYF
.	TRBV15	TRBJ1-5	.	TGTGCCACCAGCCAAGGGGGATGGGGTGTCAATCAGCCCCAGCATTTT	CATSQGGWGVNQPQHF
.	TRBV7-2	TRBJ1-5	.	TGTGCCAGCAGCGCGGGGACTCATCTCGAGCCCCAGCATTTT	CASSAGTHLEPQHF
TRBD1	TRBV6-5	TRBJ1-2	few	TGTGCCAGCAGTTTCGACAGGGACCTCTATGGCTACACCTTC	CASSFDRDLYGYTF
.	TRBV28	TRBJ1-2	.	TGTGCCAGCAGTTTATCGCCAGGGATGGTTGGCTACACCTTC	CASSLSPGMVGYTF
.	TRBV19	TRBJ1-6	.	TGTGCCAGTACGACTTCAAATTCACCCCTCCACTTT	CASTTSNSPLHF
.	TRBV29-1	TRBJ1-2	few	TGCAGCGTGCGGGAAGATGGCTACACCTTC	CSVREDGYTF
TRBD1	TRBV24-1	TRBJ2-3	.	TGTGCCACCAGTCCCGGTGTCGCCAGGGGGCCCACAGATACGCAGTATTTT	CATSPGVARGPTDTQYF
.	TRBV18	TRBJ1-1	.	TGTGCCAGCTCGCCCATTCGGGGGGACACTGAAGCTTTCTTT	CASSPIRGDTEAFF
TRBD2	TRBV11-3	TRBJ2-2	.	TGTGCCAGCAGCCGCCTCGGCAGCGGGGGGGCCTCTAACACCGGGGAGCTGTTTTTT	CASSRLGSGGASNTGELFF
.	TRBV6-6	TRBJ2-4	.	TGTGCCAGCAGTTCCGTCGGAGAGGCCAAAAACATTCAGTACTTC	CASSSVGEAKNIQYF